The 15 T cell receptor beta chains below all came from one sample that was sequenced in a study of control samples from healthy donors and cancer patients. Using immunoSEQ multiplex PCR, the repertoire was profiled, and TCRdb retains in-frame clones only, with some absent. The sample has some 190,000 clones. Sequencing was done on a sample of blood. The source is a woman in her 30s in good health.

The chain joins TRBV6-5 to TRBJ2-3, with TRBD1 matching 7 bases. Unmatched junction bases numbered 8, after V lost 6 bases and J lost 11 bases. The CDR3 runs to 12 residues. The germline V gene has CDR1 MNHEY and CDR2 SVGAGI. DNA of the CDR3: TGTGCCAGCAGCTCCCCAGGGGGTCTGCAGTATTTT. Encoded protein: CASSSPGGLQYF.

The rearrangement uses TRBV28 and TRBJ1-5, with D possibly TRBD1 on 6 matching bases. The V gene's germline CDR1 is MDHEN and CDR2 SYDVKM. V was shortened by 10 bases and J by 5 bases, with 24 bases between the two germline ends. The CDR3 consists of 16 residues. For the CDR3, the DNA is TGTGCCACCCGGGGGGCTCAAGGGGGAGGGCATCAGCCCCAGCATTTT. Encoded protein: CATRGAQGGGHQPQHF.

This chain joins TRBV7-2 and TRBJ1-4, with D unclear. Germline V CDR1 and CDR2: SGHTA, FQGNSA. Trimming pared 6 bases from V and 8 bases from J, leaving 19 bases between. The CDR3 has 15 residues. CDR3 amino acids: CASSPGYWTEEKLFF. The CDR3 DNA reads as TGTGCCAGCAGTCCTGGCTACTGGACGGAAGAAAAACTGTTTTTT.

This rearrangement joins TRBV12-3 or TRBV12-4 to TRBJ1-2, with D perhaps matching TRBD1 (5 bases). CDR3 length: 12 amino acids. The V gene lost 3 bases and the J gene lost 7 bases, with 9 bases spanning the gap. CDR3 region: CASSFQGSGYTF. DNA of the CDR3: TGTGCCAGCAGTTTTCAGGGCTCTGGCTACACCTTC.

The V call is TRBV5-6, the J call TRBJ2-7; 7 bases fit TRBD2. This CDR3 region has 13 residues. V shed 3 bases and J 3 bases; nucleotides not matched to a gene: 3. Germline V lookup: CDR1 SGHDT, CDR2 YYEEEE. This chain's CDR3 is CASSSGTIYEQYF. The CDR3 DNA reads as TGTGCCAGCAGCTCCGGGACTATCTACGAGCAGTACTTC.

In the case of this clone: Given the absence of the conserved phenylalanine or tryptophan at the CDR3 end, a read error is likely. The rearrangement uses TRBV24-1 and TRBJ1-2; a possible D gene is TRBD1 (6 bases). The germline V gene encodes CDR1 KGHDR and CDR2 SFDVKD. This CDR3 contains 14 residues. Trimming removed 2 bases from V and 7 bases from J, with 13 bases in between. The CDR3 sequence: CATSDWGARVGYTL. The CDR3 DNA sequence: TGTGCCACCAGTGATTGGGGGGCTAGGGTTGGCTACACCCTC.

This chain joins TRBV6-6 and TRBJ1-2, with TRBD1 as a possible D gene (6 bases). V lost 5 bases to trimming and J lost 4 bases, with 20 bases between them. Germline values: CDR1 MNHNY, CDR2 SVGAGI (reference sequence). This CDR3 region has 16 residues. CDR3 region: CASSRRDIGGSYGYTF. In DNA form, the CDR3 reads TGTGCCAGCAGTCGCCGGGACATAGGTGGAAGCTATGGCTACACCTTC.

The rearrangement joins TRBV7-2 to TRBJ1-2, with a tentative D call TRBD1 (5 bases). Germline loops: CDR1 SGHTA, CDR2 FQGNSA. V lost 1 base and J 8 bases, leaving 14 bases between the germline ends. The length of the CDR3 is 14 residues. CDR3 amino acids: CASSLGGRSWGYTF. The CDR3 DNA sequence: TGTGCCAGCAGCTTAGGGGGGAGGTCATGGGGCTACACCTTC.

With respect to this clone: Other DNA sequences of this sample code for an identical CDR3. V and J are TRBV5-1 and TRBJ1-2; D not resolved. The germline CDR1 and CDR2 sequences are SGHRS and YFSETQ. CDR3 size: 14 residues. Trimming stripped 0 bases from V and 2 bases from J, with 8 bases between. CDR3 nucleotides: TGCGCCAGCAGCTTGGCCGATACCAACTATGGCTACACCTTC. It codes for CASSLADTNYGYTF.

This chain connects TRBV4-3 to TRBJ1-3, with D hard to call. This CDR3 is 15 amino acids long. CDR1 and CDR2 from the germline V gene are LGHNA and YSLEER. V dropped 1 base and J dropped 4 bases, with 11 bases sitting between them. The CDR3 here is CASSQVKGTGNTIYF. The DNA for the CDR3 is TGCGCCAGCAGCCAAGTTAAGGGCACCGGAAACACCATATATTTT.

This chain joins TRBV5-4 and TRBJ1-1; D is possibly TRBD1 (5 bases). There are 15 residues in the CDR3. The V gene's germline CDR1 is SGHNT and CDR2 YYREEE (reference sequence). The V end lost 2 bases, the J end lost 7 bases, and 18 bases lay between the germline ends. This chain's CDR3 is CASSLPPGPFDEAFF. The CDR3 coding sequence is TGTGCCAGCAGCTTACCACCGGGGCCTTTCGATGAAGCTTTCTTT.

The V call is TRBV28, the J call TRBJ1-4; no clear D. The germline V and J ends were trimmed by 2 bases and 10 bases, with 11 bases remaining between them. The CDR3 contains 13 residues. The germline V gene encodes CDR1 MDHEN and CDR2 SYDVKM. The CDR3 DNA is TGTGCCAGCAGTTTAAGGGTGCCAGGAAAACTGTTTTTT. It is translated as CASSLRVPGKLFF.

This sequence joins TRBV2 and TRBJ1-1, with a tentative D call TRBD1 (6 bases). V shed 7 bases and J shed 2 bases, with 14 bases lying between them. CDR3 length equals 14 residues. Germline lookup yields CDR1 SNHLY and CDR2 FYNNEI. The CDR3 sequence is CASTQGGDNTEAFF. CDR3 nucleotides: TGTGCCAGCACCCAAGGGGGGGACAACACTGAAGCTTTCTTT.

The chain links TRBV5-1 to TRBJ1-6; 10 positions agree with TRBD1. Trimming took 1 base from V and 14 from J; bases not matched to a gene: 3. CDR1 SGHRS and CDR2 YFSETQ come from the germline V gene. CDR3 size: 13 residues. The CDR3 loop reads CASSLTGQGSLHF. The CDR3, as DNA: TGCGCCAGCAGCTTGACGGGACAGGGGTCCCTCCACTTT.

CDR3 region: CASSPLLNEQFF. DNA for the CDR3: TGTGCCAGCTCGCCCCTACTCAATGAGCAGTTCTTC. J is TRBJ2-1 and V is TRBV18; D gene ambiguous. The germline gives CDR1 KGHSH, CDR2 LQKENI. This CDR3 is built from 12 residues. Trimming took 6 bases from V and 6 from J, leaving 9 bases between them.